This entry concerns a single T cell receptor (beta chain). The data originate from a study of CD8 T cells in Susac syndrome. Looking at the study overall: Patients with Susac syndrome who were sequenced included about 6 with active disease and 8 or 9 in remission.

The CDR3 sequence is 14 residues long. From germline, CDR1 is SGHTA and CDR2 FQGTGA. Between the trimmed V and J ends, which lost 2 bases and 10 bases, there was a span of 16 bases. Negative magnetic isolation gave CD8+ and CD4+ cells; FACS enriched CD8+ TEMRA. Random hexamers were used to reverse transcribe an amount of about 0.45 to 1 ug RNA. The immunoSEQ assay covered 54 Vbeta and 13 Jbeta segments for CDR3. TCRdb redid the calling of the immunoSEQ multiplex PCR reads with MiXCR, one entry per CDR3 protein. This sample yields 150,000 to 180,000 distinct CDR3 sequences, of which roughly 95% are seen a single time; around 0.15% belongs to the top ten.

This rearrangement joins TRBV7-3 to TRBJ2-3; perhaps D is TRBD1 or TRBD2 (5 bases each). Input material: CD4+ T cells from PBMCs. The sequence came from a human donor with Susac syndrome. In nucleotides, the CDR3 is TGTGCCAGCAGCTTAGACGGGGCGGGTGAGTCGCAGTATTTT. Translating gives CASSLDGAGESQYF.